The rows below give T cell receptor beta chains drawn from one sample of a study of shared clonotypes between healthy human individuals. The data were produced by immunoSEQ multiplex PCR, yet TCRdb's version contains in-frame clones alone and is incomplete. The data contain about 2.2 million clones, 85% to 95% of them seen just once; the ten biggest clones take up about 1.8%. The sample was naive CD8+ T cells from PBMCs. These receptors were taken from a man aged 18 to 29 in good health. Some clones in this sample may be carry-over from other donors' samples. Both conserved end residues are part of each CDR3. The order of the fields is V gene, D gene, J gene, clone size, CDR3 protein, CDR3 DNA. A D gene is named only where the DNA matches it firmly. Clone size is stated in some rows and not others, as once, few, many or a class when expanded.

>TRBV9|NA|TRBJ1-2|NA
CASKSSGVSTNYGYTF
TGTGCCAGCAAAAGTTCCGGAGTGTCTACTAACTATGGCTACACCTTC
>TRBV27|NA|TRBJ1-5|NA
CASSLGVGRGQPQHF
TGTGCCAGCAGTTTAGGGGTGGGGCGGGGGCAGCCCCAGCATTTT
>TRBV6-5|NA|TRBJ2-7|NA
CASSYSMQRRSYEQYF
TGTGCCAGCAGTTACTCGATGCAAAGGAGATCCTACGAGCAGTACTTC
>TRBV7-9|NA|TRBJ2-2|NA
CASIWTLNTGELFF
TGTGCCAGCATCTGGACCTTAAACACCGGGGAGCTGTTTTTT
>TRBV7-2|NA|TRBJ2-7|NA
CASSLASGPTYEQYF
TGTGCCAGCAGTCTAGCGTCCGGGCCGACCTACGAGCAGTACTTC
>TRBV27|TRBD2|TRBJ2-3|once
CASSPPGLAGGPPPDTQYF
TGTGCCAGCAGTCCCCCGGGACTAGCGGGAGGGCCCCCTCCAGATACGCAGTATTTT
>TRBV6-5|NA|TRBJ2-3|NA
CASSYQAGDTQYF
TGTGCCAGCAGTTACCAGGCGGGAGATACGCAGTATTTT
>TRBV27|NA|TRBJ2-7|NA
CASRTRAGQLYEQYF
TGTGCCAGCAGGACACGCGCGGGACAGTTATACGAGCAGTACTTC
>TRBV28|TRBD1|TRBJ1-4|NA
CASSQTGEGEKLFF
TGTGCCAGCAGCCAGACAGGGGAGGGTGAAAAACTGTTTTTT
>TRBV27|NA|TRBJ1-1|NA
CASRLGLNTEAFF
TGTGCCAGCAGGCTGGGTTTGAACACTGAAGCTTTCTTT
>TRBV18|NA|TRBJ2-7|NA
CASSPSVRKRESYEQYF
TGTGCCAGCTCACCATCTGTGAGGAAACGCGAATCCTACGAGCAGTACTTC
>TRBV7-9|TRBD1|TRBJ2-7|NA
CASSYPDRGLLEQYF
TGTGCCAGCAGCTACCCCGACAGGGGGCTGCTCGAGCAGTACTTC
>TRBV7-8|TRBD1|TRBJ2-7|NA
CASSAPGQGVNEQYF
TGTGCCAGCAGCGCGCCCGGACAGGGTGTGAACGAGCAGTACTTC
>TRBV28|NA|TRBJ2-1|NA
CASIALSSYNEQFF
TGTGCCAGCATAGCCTTGAGCTCCTACAATGAGCAGTTCTTC
>TRBV11-2|NA|TRBJ1-2|NA
CASSPSGGLSYGYTF
TGTGCCAGCAGCCCAAGTGGCGGGTTGAGCTATGGCTACACCTTC
>TRBV15|NA|TRBJ2-5|NA
CATSGARSQETQYF
TGTGCCACCAGCGGGGCCCGCTCTCAGGAGACCCAGTACTTC
>TRBV27|TRBD1|TRBJ2-7|NA
CASSFGTGGYEQYF
TGTGCCAGCAGTTTTGGGACAGGGGGTTACGAGCAGTACTTC
>TRBV11-2|NA|TRBJ2-7|NA
CASSLALSGEQYF
TGTGCCAGCAGCTTAGCGCTCTCGGGGGAGCAGTACTTC
>TRBV9|TRBD2|TRBJ2-7|NA
CASSPTSGSGHEQYF
TGTGCCAGCAGCCCGACTAGCGGGAGTGGCCACGAGCAGTACTTC
>TRBV19|TRBD2|TRBJ2-1|few
CASSGLAGGYNEQFF
TGTGCCAGTAGTGGACTAGCGGGAGGCTACAATGAGCAGTTCTTC
>TRBV4-2|NA|TRBJ2-7|NA
CASSQGRDHYEQYF
TGTGCCAGCAGCCAAGGTCGGGATCACTACGAGCAGTACTTC
>TRBV28|NA|TRBJ2-7|NA
CASSSGTNSYEQYF
TGTGCCAGCAGCTCCGGGACAAACTCCTACGAGCAGTACTTC
>TRBV11-3|TRBD1|TRBJ2-5|NA
CASSLVTGGRETQYF
TGTGCCAGCAGCTTAGTGACAGGGGGGCGAGAGACCCAGTACTTC
>TRBV6-1|NA|TRBJ1-3|NA
CASSELRGAGNTIYF
TGTGCCAGCAGTGAACTAAGGGGAGCGGGAAACACCATATATTTT
>TRBV28|TRBD2|TRBJ2-7|NA
CASSAGLAGSYEQYF
TGTGCCAGCAGTGCCGGACTAGCGGGATCCTACGAGCAGTACTTC
>TRBV15|TRBD1|TRBJ1-6|NA
CATSRGQGALPPLHF
TGTGCCACCAGCAGAGGACAGGGGGCGCTTCCCCCCCTCCACTTT
>TRBV28|NA|TRBJ1-3|NA
CASSPTLPGTTGNTIYF
TGTGCCAGCAGTCCCACCCTGCCCGGGACTACTGGAAACACCATATATTTT
>TRBV5-1|NA|TRBJ2-7|NA
CASSLGTNYEQYF
TGCGCCAGCAGCTTGGGGACTAACTACGAGCAGTACTTC
>TRBV4-3|TRBD1|TRBJ1-4|NA
CASSRGQALNEKLFF
TGCGCCAGCAGCCGAGGACAGGCACTGAATGAAAAACTGTTTTTT
>TRBV7-6|NA|TRBJ1-5|NA
CASSFQASPNQPQHF
TGTGCCAGCAGCTTTCAAGCCTCCCCAAATCAGCCCCAGCATTTT
>TRBV29-1|NA|TRBJ2-1|NA
CSYSPGASYNEQFF
TGCAGCTATTCCCCTGGAGCCAGCTACAATGAGCAGTTCTTC
>TRBV28|NA|TRBJ1-6|once
CGARFTYNSPLHF
TGTGGGGCTCGCTTCACCTATAATTCACCCCTCCACTTT
>TRBV4-2|NA|TRBJ2-1|NA
CASSPLEGDNEQFF
TGTGCCAGCAGTCCCCTTGAGGGGGACAATGAGCAGTTCTTC
>TRBV9|TRBD2|TRBJ2-5|NA
CASSVAAAGGETQYF
TGTGCCAGCAGCGTAGCTGCAGCGGGAGGTGAGACCCAGTACTTC
>TRBV7-6|TRBD2|TRBJ2-1|NA
CASSSLSGRADEQFF
TGTGCCAGCAGCTCCCTTAGCGGGAGGGCAGATGAGCAGTTCTTC
>TRBV19|NA|TRBJ2-2|NA
CASSPRQNTGELFF
TGTGCCAGTAGCCCCCGACAGAACACCGGGGAGCTGTTTTTT
>TRBV6-5|NA|TRBJ2-7|NA
CASSYSNQGSEQYF
TGTGCCAGCAGTTACTCGAACCAGGGTAGCGAGCAGTACTTC
>TRBV27|NA|TRBJ2-7|NA
CASRPEPSYEQYF
TGTGCCAGCAGGCCAGAGCCCTCTTACGAGCAGTACTTC
>TRBV13|TRBD2|TRBJ2-2|NA
CASKPYGLAGNTGELFF
TGTGCCAGCAAACCCTACGGACTAGCGGGAAACACCGGGGAGCTGTTTTTT
>TRBV29-1|NA|TRBJ2-3|once
CSVVLTLTDTQYF
TGCAGCGTTGTGCTAACCCTCACAGATACGCAGTATTTT
>TRBV28|NA|TRBJ1-2|NA
CASSYNREGYGYTF
TGTGCCAGCAGTTACAACAGGGAGGGCTATGGCTACACCTTC
>TRBV27|NA|TRBJ2-7|NA
CASSLRGVNYEQYF
TGTGCCAGCAGCCTTAGGGGCGTGAACTACGAGCAGTACTTC
>TRBV4-1|NA|TRBJ2-7|NA
CASSQERLVIYEQYF
TGCGCCAGCAGCCAGGAGCGACTAGTGATCTACGAGCAGTACTTC
>TRBV9|TRBD2|TRBJ2-1|NA
CASSAQSRGNEQFF
TGTGCCAGCAGCGCTCAATCGCGGGGGAATGAGCAGTTCTTC
>TRBV6-5|TRBD1|TRBJ2-3|NA
CATHGQGGTDTQYF
TGTGCCACGCACGGACAGGGCGGCACAGATACGCAGTATTTT
>TRBV5-1|TRBD1|TRBJ2-7|NA
CASSLSGTGSSYEQYF
TGCGCCAGCAGCTTATCCGGGACAGGGTCCTCCTACGAGCAGTACTTC
>TRBV7-2|NA|TRBJ1-5|NA
CASSPEGGSNQPQHF
TGTGCCAGCAGCCCCGAAGGGGGATCCAATCAGCCCCAGCATTTT
>TRBV5-1|NA|TRBJ2-7|NA
CASSFLLPPGIIYEQYF
TGCGCCAGCAGCTTTCTTCTGCCGCCCGGGATTATCTACGAGCAGTACTTC
>TRBV9|TRBD1|TRBJ1-1|NA
CASSTLTGVNTEAFF
TGTGCCAGCAGCACCTTGACAGGGGTGAACACTGAAGCTTTCTTT
>TRBV30|NA|TRBJ2-7|once
CASNFGFGDEQYF
TGTGCCTCCAATTTCGGGTTTGGGGACGAGCAGTACTTC
>TRBV28|NA|TRBJ2-7|NA
CASSLWGNSYEQYF
TGTGCCAGCAGTTTGTGGGGAAACTCCTACGAGCAGTACTTC
>TRBV28|TRBD2|TRBJ2-1|NA
CASSPLTLSGNEFF
TGTGCCAGCAGTCCCCTAACCTTAAGCGGGAATGAGTTCTTC
>TRBV28|NA|TRBJ1-1|NA
CASSFPDREAFF
TGTGCCAGCAGTTTCCCCGACCGTGAAGCTTTCTTT
>TRBV5-1|TRBD1|TRBJ1-1|NA
CASSSGQGKDTEAFF
TGCGCCAGCAGCTCCGGACAGGGCAAGGACACTGAAGCTTTCTTT
>TRBV29-1|NA|TRBJ2-7|NA
CSVAGGRNEQYF
TGCAGCGTTGCAGGGGGGCGGAACGAGCAGTACTTC
>TRBV5-1|NA|TRBJ2-7|NA
CASSLAGGGAWVDEQYF
TGCGCCAGCAGCTTGGCCGGTGGCGGGGCTTGGGTGGACGAGCAGTACTTC
>TRBV7-9|NA|TRBJ2-3|NA
CASSPRTTATDTQYF
TGTGCCAGCAGCCCCAGGACTACCGCCACAGATACGCAGTATTTT
>TRBV13|NA|TRBJ2-5|NA
CASSLQGQTKETQYF
TGTGCCAGCAGCTTACAAGGACAGACTAAAGAGACCCAGTACTTC